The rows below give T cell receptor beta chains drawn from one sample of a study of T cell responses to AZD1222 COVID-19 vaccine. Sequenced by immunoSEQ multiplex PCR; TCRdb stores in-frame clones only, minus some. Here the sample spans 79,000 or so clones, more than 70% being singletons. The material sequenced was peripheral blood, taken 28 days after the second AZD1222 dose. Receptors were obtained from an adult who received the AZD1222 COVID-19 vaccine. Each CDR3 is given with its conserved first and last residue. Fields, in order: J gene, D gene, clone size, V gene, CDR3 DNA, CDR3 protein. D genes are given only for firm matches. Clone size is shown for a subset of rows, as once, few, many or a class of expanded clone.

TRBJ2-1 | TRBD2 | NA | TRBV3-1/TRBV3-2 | TGTGCCAGCAGCCATCTCCAGCGGGGGCCGGGATACAATGAGCAGTTCTTC | CASSHLQRGPGYNEQFF
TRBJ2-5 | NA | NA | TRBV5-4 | TGTGCCAGCAGCTTGGAATTGACACCCCAAGAGACCCAGTACTTC | CASSLELTPQETQYF
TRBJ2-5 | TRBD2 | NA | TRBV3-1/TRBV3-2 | TGTGTCAGCAGCCAAGTCTGGGGGGGAAAGCAAGAGACCCAGTACTTC | CVSSQVWGGKQETQYF
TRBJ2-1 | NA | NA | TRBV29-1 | TGCAGCGTTGCGGGACTGATCTACAATGAGCAGTTCTTC | CSVAGLIYNEQFF
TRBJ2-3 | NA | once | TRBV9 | TGTGCCAGCAGCGTAGCTCCTGGGGGCTCAGATACGCAGTATTTT | CASSVAPGGSDTQYF
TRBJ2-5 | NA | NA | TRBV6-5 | TGTGCCAGCAAGGAAGGACTAAACCAAGAGACCCAGTACTTC | CASKEGLNQETQYF
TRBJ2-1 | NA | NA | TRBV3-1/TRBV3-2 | TGTGCCAGCAGCCAACCGATAGGGATTGAGCAGTTCTTC | CASSQPIGIEQFF
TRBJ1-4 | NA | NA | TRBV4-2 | TGTGCCAGCAGCCAAGATTGGACAGAAAAACTGTTTTTT | CASSQDWTEKLFF
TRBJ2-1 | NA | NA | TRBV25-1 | TGTGCCAGCAGTGAATACGGTTGGGGTGGTGAGCAGTTCTTC | CASSEYGWGGEQFF
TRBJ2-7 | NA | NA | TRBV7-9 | TGTGCCAGCAGCTTAGCGCGGGCGGCGGATTACGAGCAGTACTTC | CASSLARAADYEQYF
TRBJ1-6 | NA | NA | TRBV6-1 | TGTGCCAGCAGTGAGTTCCCAGAGAATTCACCCCTCCACTTT | CASSEFPENSPLHF
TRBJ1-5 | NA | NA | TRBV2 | TGTGCCAGCAGAGGGGAGAATCAGCCCCAGCATTTT | CASRGENQPQHF
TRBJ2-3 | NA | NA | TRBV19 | TGTGCCAGTACCCCGGGCAGGTCCGGTTATAGCACAGATACGCAGTATTTT | CASTPGRSGYSTDTQYF
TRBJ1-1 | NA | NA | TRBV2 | TGTGCCAGCAGTGGGGACACCAGCGACATGAACACTGAAGCTTTCTTT | CASSGDTSDMNTEAFF
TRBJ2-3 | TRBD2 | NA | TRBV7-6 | TGTGCCAGCAGCTCCCCCGGGGGGTTAACAGATACGCAGTATTTT | CASSSPGGLTDTQYF
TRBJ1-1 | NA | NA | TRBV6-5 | TGTGCCAGCCGGGGGGTGAGCACTGAAGCTTTCTTT | CASRGVSTEAFF
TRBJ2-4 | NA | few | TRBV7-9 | TGTGCCAGCAGCTTTCCAGGCCTAGCCAAAAACATTCAGTACTTC | CASSFPGLAKNIQYF
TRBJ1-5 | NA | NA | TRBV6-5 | TGTGCCGTAGGGGGGAGGGCCCAGCCCCAGCATTTT | CAVGGRAQPQHF
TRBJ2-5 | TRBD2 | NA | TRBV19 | TGTGCCAGTAGTATAGAGCGGGGGGAGACCCAGTACTTC | CASSIERGETQYF
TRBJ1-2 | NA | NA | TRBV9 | TGTGCCTTAAATGGCCGGGACGGAGCGATAGGAGCGAGAGGGGGGAATGGCTACACCTTC | CALNGRDGAIGARGGNGYTF
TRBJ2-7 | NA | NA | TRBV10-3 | TGTGCCATCTTAGCTAGGGGACCCAATGAGCAGTACTTC | CAILARGPNEQYF
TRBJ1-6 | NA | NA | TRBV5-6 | TGTGCCAGCAGCAGAGACACCTCACCCCTCCACTTT | CASSRDTSPLHF
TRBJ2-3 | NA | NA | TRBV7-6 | TGTGCCAGCAGCTTAGAAGGTTATACGCAGTATTTT | CASSLEGYTQYF
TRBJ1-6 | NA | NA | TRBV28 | TGTGCCAGCAGATCGGCGGACTATAATTCACCCCTCCACTTT | CASRSADYNSPLHF
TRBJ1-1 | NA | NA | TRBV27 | TGTGCCAGCAGTTTCAGGGATGACACTGAAGCTTTCTTT | CASSFRDDTEAFF